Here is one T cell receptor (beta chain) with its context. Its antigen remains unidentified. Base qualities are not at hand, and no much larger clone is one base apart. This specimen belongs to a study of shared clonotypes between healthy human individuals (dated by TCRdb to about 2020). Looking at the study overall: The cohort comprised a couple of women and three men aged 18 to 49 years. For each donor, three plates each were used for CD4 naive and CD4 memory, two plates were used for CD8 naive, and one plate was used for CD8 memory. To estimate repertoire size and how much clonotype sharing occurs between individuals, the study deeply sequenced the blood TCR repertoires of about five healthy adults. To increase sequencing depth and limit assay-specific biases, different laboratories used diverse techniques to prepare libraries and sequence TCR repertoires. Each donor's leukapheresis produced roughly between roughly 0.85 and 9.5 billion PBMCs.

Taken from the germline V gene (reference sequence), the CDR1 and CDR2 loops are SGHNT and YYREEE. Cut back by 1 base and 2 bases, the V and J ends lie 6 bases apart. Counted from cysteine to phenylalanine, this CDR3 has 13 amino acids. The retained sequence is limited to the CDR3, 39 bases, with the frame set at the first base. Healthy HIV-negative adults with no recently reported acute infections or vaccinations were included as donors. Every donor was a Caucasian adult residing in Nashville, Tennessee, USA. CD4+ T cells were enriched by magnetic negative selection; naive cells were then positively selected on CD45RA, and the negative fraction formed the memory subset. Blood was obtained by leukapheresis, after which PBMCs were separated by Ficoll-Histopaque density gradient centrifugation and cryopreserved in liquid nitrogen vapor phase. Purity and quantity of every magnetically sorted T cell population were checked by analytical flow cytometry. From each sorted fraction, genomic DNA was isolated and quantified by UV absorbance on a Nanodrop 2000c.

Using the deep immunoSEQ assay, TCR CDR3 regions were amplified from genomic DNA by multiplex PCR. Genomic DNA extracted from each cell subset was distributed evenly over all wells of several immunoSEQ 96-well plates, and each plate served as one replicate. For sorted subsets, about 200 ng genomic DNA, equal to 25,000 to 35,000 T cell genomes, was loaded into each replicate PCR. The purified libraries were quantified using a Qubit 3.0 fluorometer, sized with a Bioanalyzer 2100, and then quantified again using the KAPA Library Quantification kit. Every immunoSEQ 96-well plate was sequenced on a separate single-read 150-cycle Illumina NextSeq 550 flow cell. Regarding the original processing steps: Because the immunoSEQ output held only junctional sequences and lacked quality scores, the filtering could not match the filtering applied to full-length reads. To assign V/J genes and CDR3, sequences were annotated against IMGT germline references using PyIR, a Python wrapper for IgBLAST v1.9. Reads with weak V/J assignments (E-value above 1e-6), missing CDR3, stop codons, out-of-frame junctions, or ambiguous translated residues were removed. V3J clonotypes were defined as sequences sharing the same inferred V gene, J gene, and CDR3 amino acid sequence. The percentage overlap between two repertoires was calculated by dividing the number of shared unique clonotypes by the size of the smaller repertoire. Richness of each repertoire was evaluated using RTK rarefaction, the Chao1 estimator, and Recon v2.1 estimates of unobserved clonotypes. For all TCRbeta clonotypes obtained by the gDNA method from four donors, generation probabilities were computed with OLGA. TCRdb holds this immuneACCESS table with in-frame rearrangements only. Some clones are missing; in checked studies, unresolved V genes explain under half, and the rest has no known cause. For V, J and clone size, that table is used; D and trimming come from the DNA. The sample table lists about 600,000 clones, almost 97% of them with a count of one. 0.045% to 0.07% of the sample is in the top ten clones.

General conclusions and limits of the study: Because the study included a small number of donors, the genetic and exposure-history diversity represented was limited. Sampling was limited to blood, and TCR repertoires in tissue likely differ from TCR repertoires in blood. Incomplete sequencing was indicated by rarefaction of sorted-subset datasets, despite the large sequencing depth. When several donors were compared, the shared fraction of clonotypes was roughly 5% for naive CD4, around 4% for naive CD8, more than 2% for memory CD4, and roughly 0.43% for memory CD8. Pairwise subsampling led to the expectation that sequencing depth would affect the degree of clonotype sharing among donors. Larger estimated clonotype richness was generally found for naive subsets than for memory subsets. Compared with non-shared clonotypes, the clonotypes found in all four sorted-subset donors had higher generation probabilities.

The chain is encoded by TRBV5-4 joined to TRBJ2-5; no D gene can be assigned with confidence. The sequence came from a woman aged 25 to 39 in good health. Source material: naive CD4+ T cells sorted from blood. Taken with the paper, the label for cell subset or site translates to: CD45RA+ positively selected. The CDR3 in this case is CASSLRQQETQYF. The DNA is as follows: TGTGCCAGCAGCTTGAGGCAGCAAGAGACCCAGTACTTC.